This TCR beta chain was sequenced during a study of T cells after yellow fever vaccination. About the study: Researchers used SMART-Seq v4 Ultra Low Input to prepare fractions that had low cell numbers.

CDR3 length: 12 amino acids. Germline CDR1 is MNHEY and CDR2 is SVGAGI. V was clipped by 8 bases and J by 1 base, with 6 bases between them. The authors made TCR cDNA by 5'RACE template switching, adding a universal primer site and UMIs. Each CDR3 protein gets one entry after TCRdb re-called the 5' RACE reads with MiXCR. The table has 120,000 or so distinct CDR3 sequences, roughly 15% seen once. Study-wide findings and caveats: At about 97% for CD4 and about 88% for CD8, most primary-vaccination clones showed up again after the booster. Abundant clonotypes from the bulk population could contaminate FACS-sorted repertoires.

Comments on this clonotype: The antigen is not known.

The chain has TRBV6-5 and TRBJ1-5; D is undetermined. The source material was CD8+ T cells sorted from PBMCs, sampled 5 days after the yellow fever booster vaccination. The TCR originated in a man younger than 35 who received the YFV17D yellow fever vaccine. The CDR3, as DNA: TGTGCCAGCCGGTCCAGCAATCAGCCCCAGCATTTT. Its protein product is CASRSSNQPQHF.